This TCR beta chain was recovered during a study of blood T cell repertoires in COVID-19. The wider study: The United States, Italy and Spain supplied acute and convalescent COVID-19 samples. T cells, B-cell-depleted T cells, or PBMCs provided the cDNA or gDNA that served as material.

In the source study's methods: Researchers report that nucleated cell counts were estimated from reference gene primer amplification. TCRdb's copy holds only in-frame clones and misses some; the assay was immunoSEQ multiplex PCR. The V and J calls and clone size come from that table; D and trimming were worked out from the DNA. In the table there are over 200,000 clones, 75% to 90% of which are singletons. The germline V and J ends were trimmed by 3 bases and 1 base, with 4 bases remaining between them. This CDR3 is 13 amino acids long. Germline V lookup: CDR1 SGHNT, CDR2 YYREEE (reference sequence).

The origin of this receptor is a man between 60 and 75 years old who had recovered from COVID-19. The sequencing input was peripheral blood. This chain links TRBV5-4 with TRBJ2-2; D ambiguous. For the CDR3, the DNA is TGTGCCAGCAGCTATCGGAACACCGGGGAGCTGTTTTTT. Translating it yields CASSYRNTGELFF.